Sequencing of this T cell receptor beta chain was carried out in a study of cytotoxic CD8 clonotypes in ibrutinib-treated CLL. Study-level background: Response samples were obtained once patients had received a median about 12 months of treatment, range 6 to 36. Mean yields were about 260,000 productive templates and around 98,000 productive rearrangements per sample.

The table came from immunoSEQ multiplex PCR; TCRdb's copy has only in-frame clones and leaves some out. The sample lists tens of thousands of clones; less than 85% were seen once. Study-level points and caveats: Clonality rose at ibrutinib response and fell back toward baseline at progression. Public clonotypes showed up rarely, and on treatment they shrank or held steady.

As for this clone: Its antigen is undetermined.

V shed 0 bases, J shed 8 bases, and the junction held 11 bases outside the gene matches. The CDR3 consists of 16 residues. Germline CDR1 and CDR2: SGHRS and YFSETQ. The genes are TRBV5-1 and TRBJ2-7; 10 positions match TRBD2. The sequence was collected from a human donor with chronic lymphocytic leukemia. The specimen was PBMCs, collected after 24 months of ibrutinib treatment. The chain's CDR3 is CASSLAGTSAGSKQYF. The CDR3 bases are TGCGCCAGCAGCTTGGCCGGGACTAGCGCCGGAAGCAAGCAGTACTTC. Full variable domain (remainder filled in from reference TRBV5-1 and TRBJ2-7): KAGVTQTPRYLIKTRGQQVTLSCSPISGHRSVSWYQQTPGQGLQFLFEYFSETQRNKGNFPGRFSGRQFSNSRSEMNVSTLELGDSALYLCASSLAGTSAGSKQYFGPGTRLTVT.